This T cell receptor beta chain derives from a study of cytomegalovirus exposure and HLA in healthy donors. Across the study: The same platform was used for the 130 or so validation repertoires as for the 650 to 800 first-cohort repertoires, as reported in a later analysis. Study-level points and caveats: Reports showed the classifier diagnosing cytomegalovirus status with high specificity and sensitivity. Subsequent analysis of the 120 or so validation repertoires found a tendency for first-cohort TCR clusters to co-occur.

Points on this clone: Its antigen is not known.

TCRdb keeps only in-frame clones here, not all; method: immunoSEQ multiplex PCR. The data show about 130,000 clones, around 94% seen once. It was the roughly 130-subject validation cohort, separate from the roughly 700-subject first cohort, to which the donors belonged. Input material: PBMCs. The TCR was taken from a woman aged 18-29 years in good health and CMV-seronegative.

CDR3 nucleotides: TGTGCCAGCAGCTTCGGGCGGGGGTCTGAGACCCAGTACTTC. Translated: CASSFGRGSETQYF. The chain carries TRBV7-2 and TRBJ2-5; 7 positions match TRBD2. Germline loops: CDR1 SGHTA, CDR2 FQGNSA. V lost 3 bases to trimming and J lost 5 bases; unmatched junction nucleotides: 6. The length of the CDR3 is 14 residues.